Below are 24 T cell receptor beta chains sequenced from a single sample in a study of CD8 T cells in Susac syndrome (dated by TCRdb to between 2018 and 2021). Libraries were built with the immunoSEQ multiplex PCR assay. RNA was extracted using the RNeasy kit, and about 0.5 to 1 microgram was reverse transcribed with random hexamers. The public reads were quality trimmed at Q25 with fastp and then assembled into clones with MiXCR by TCRdb, keeping productive beta chains. Rows with one shared CDR3 protein collapse into an entry with the most common genes and DNA. The sample table holds approximately 150,000 distinct CDR3 sequences, of which approximately 93% were seen once. The ten largest clones capture roughly 0.097% of the sample. Sample: CD4+ T cells from PBMCs. These receptor sequences come from a human donor with multiple sclerosis.

The rearrangement uses TRBV20-1 and TRBJ1-3; D unresolved. CDR1 DFQATT and CDR2 SNEGSKA come from the germline V gene (reference sequence). This CDR3 region has 13 residues. V was shortened by 3 bases and J by 6 bases, with 12 bases between the two germline ends. Here the CDR3 reads CSARWQWENTIYF. The CDR3 DNA sequence: TGCAGTGCTAGGTGGCAGTGGGAAAACACCATATATTTT.

This chain connects TRBV18 to TRBJ1-5; maybe TRBD1 (6 bases). From germline, CDR1 is KGHSH and CDR2 LQKENI. Between the trimmed V and J ends, which lost 5 bases and 2 bases, there was a span of 16 bases. The CDR3 runs to 16 residues. CDR3 sequence reads: CASSESRTARNQPQHF. CDR3 coding DNA: TGTGCCAGCTCAGAGAGTCGGACAGCTCGCAATCAGCCCCAGCATTTT.

V gene TRBV11-2 combines with J gene TRBJ1-1; D uncertain. Trimming took 1 base from V and 6 from J, leaving 12 bases between them. The V gene's germline CDR1 is SGHAT and CDR2 FQNNGV. The CDR3 contains 14 residues. CDR3 residues: CASSLGGGFPEAFF. The CDR3 bases are TGTGCCAGCAGCTTAGGCGGCGGTTTCCCTGAAGCTTTCTTT.

V usage is TRBV20-1 and J usage is TRBJ1-1, with D uncertain. Germline V gives CDR1 DFQATT, CDR2 SNEGSKA (reference sequence). V was shortened by 3 bases and J by 1 base, with 3 bases between the two germline ends. CDR3 length: 11 residues. CDR3 sequence: CSARENTEAFF. The CDR3 DNA follows: TGCAGTGCTAGGGAGAACACTGAAGCTTTCTTT.

The rearrangement uses TRBV5-1 and TRBJ2-5; TRBD2 matches 7 bases. This CDR3 has 15 amino acids. The germline V gene encodes CDR1 SGHRS and CDR2 YFSETQ. The junction had 10 bases not matched to a gene; V was cut back by 6 bases and J by 2 bases. The CDR3 DNA sequence: TGCGCCAGCACCATACAACGGCGGGGGCAAGAGACCCAGTACTTC. Encoded protein: CASTIQRRGQETQYF.

DNA for the CDR3: TGTGCCAGTAGCCAGACTGCGCTAGCAGCGGGGGCGGGCGAGCAGTACTTC. Its protein is CASSQTALAAGAGEQYF. V usage is TRBV19 and J usage is TRBJ2-7; 8 bases line up with TRBD2. The CDR3 covers 17 residues. Looked up from germline, CDR1 is LNHDA and CDR2 is SQIVND (reference sequence). Trimming took 6 bases from V and 6 from J; bases not matched to a gene: 19. Full variable domain (remainder filled in from reference TRBV19 and TRBJ2-7): DGGITQSPKYLFRKEGQNVTLSCEQNLNHDAMYWYRQDPGQGLRLIYYSQIVNDFQKGDIAEGYSVSREKKESFPLTVTSAQKNPTAFYLCASSQTALAAGAGEQYFGPGTRLTVT.

V is TRBV20-1 and J is TRBJ2-3; D gene ambiguous. CDR1 and CDR2 from the germline V gene are DFQATT and SNEGSKA (reference sequence). The CDR3 has 13 residues. V was shortened by 2 bases and J by 6 bases, with 12 bases between the two germline ends. This chain's CDR3 is CSARPPSADTQYF. For the CDR3, the DNA is TGCAGTGCTAGACCCCCCAGCGCCGATACGCAGTATTTT.

The V and J genes are TRBV4-3 and TRBJ1-4; perhaps TRBD1 as D (6 bases). CDR3 length: 15 amino acids. Germline loops: CDR1 LGHNA, CDR2 YSLEER. V was shortened by 2 bases and J by 7 bases, with 14 bases between the two germline ends. CDR3 protein: CASSQQAWTAEKLFF. CDR3 bases: TGCGCCAGCAGCCAACAAGCCTGGACAGCTGAAAAACTGTTTTTT.

This chain uses TRBV9 with TRBJ2-2, with D tentatively TRBD1 or TRBD2 (5 bases each). Looked up from germline, CDR1 is SGDLS and CDR2 is YYNGEE. The CDR3 contains 15 residues. The ends were cut back, 4 bases at V and 5 bases at J, with 15 bases in the middle. Here the CDR3 DNA reads TGTGCCAGCAGCTTTTCTCGGGGCGAGACCGGGGAGCTGTTTTTT. Its protein is CASSFSRGETGELFF.

The V gene is TRBV7-2, the J gene TRBJ2-1; TRBD2 aligns across 11 bases. The CDR3 loop spans 14 amino acids. CDR1 SGHTA and CDR2 FQGNSA come from the germline V gene. V lost 5 bases and J lost 10; bases outside the gene matches: 7. Here the CDR3 reads CASSPGLAASEQFF. CDR3 DNA sequence: TGTGCCAGCAGCCCGGGACTAGCGGCAAGCGAGCAGTTCTTC.

This chain uses TRBV24-1 with TRBJ2-1; maybe TRBD2 (6 bases). Germline V gene lookup returns CDR1 KGHDR and CDR2 SFDVKD. Trimming took 0 bases from V and 0 from J, leaving 14 bases between them. This CDR3 has 18 amino acids. The CDR3 DNA reads TGTGCCACCAGTGATTTGCCCTCCTACGGGAGCTCCTACAATGAGCAGTTCTTC. Translating it yields CATSDLPSYGSSYNEQFF.

The rearrangement joins TRBV6-6 to TRBJ1-4; 8 bases fit TRBD1. Germline-derived CDR1 and CDR2 are MNHNY and SVGAGI (reference sequence). After removal of 6 bases from V and 3 bases from J, the junction contained 6 bases not matched to a gene. The length of the CDR3 is 15 residues. The CDR3 spells CASSDRGAPNEKLFF. The CDR3 DNA reads as TGTGCCAGCAGCGACAGGGGCGCACCTAATGAAAAACTGTTTTTT.

V is TRBV2 and J is TRBJ2-5; 9 bases are shared with TRBD2. There are 13 residues in the CDR3. V was pared by 10 bases and J by 7 bases, with 10 bases of the junction left unmatched. CDR1 and CDR2 (germline): SNHLY, FYNNEI. For the CDR3, the DNA is TGTGCCACCGGGACTAGCCAAAGTGGGACCCAGTACTTC. This translates into CATGTSQSGTQYF.

The V gene is TRBV6-1, the J gene TRBJ2-3; D call uncertain. There are 13 residues in the CDR3. The germline V gene has CDR1 MNHNS and CDR2 SASEGT. V gave up 4 bases and J gave up 6 bases, with 11 bases separating them. The DNA of the CDR3 is TGTGCCAGCAGTGCATCGGAGAGGGATACGCAGTATTTT. Its protein product is CASSASERDTQYF.

This sequence joins TRBV18 and TRBJ2-7, with D perhaps being TRBD1 or TRBD2 (6 bases each). Trimming removed 4 bases from V and 3 bases from J, with 16 bases in between. The CDR3 runs to 15 residues. Germline CDR1 reads KGHSH; CDR2 reads LQKENI. The CDR3 DNA reads TGTGCCAGCTCACAGAGGAGGGGGGATCGCTACGAGCAGTACTTC. Encoded protein: CASSQRRGDRYEQYF.

The J gene is TRBJ2-3, the V gene TRBV6-5, with D perhaps TRBD1 or TRBD2 (5 bases each). Germline CDR1 reads MNHEY; CDR2 reads SVGAGI. The CDR3 length is 18 residues. V dropped 0 bases and J dropped 6 bases, with 22 bases sitting between them. CDR3 loop: CASSYSMGLVGPGDTQYF. The CDR3 nucleotides read TGTGCCAGCAGTTACTCGATGGGGTTAGTGGGGCCGGGGGATACGCAGTATTTT.

The chain couples TRBV5-1 to TRBJ1-2, with 8 bases matching TRBD1. CDR1 and CDR2 from the germline V gene are SGHRS and YFSETQ. Germline trimming cut 3 bases from V and 8 bases from J; bases unmatched to any gene: 3. This CDR3 region has 12 residues. DNA of the CDR3: TGCGCCAGCAGCTCGACAGGGGTCGGCTACACCTTC. Its translation is CASSSTGVGYTF.

The genes are TRBV5-6 and TRBJ1-1; D unclear. Trimming took off 0 bases at V and 8 bases at J, with 8 bases between the two ends. CDR3 length: 12 residues. CDR1 SGHDT and CDR2 YYEEEE come from the germline V gene. The CDR3 coding sequence is TGTGCCAGCAGCTTGGAGGGTGGGGAAGCTTTCTTT. Translation: CASSLEGGEAFF.

A single count supports this clonotype. The chain is built from TRBV28 and TRBJ1-2, with no clear D. Per the germline V gene, CDR1 is MDHEN and CDR2 is SYDVKM. The CDR3 extends over 13 amino acids. The V end was cut by 5 bases, the J end by 0 bases, with 7 bases between. Here the CDR3 reads CASSMGPNYGYTF. The CDR3 nucleotides read TGTGCCAGCAGTATGGGTCCTAACTATGGCTACACCTTC.

This clonotype was seen a single time. The gene calls are TRBV15 and TRBJ2-1, with 8 bases matching TRBD2. Germline V gene lookup returns CDR1 LNHNV and CDR2 YYDKDF (reference sequence). The CDR3 length is 19 residues. J gave up 3 bases and V 3 bases, and 16 bases lay outside the gene matches. The CDR3 coding sequence is TGTGCCACCAGCAGTATCCCGGGACTCCCCGGGAGGGGCTACAATGAGCAGTTCTTC. It codes for CATSSIPGLPGRGYNEQFF. Filled out from reference TRBV15 and TRBJ2-1, the complete variable domain reads DAMVIQNPRYQVTQFGKPVTLSCSQTLNHNVMYWYQQKSSQAPKLLFHYYDKDFNNEADTPDNFQSRRPNTSFCFLDIRSPGLGDTAMYLCATSSIPGLPGRGYNEQFFGPGTRLTVL.

This chain joins TRBV27 and TRBJ1-5; D uncertain. Per germline, CDR1 MNHEY and CDR2 SMNVEV (reference sequence). The germline V and J ends were trimmed by 8 bases and 0 bases, with 11 bases remaining between them. The CDR3 runs 14 residues. CDR3 protein: CASSPFNSNQPQHF. The CDR3 bases are TGTGCCAGCTCGCCCTTTAATAGCAATCAGCCCCAGCATTTT.

The chain recombines TRBV6-2 or TRBV6-3 with TRBJ1-4, with D possibly TRBD1 on 5 matching bases. The CDR3 length is 13 residues. Trimming removed 0 bases from V and 10 bases from J, with 9 bases in between. CDR1 and CDR2 (germline): MNHEY, SVGEGT. The CDR3 region is CASSYSPGGKLFF. CDR3 coding DNA: TGTGCCAGCAGTTACTCACCGGGGGGAAAACTGTTTTTT.

DNA for the CDR3: TGCAGTGCTAGCCGTCAGCGGGGGTACCAAGAGACCCAGTACTTC. Protein: CSASRQRGYQETQYF. The chain combines TRBV20-1 with TRBJ2-5, with 8 bases aligning to TRBD2. The length of the CDR3 is 15 residues. Germline V lookup: CDR1 DFQATT, CDR2 SNEGSKA (reference sequence). After removal of 3 bases from V and 0 bases from J, the junction contained 6 bases not matched to a gene.

The chain uses TRBV29-1 and TRBJ2-5; D is undetermined. V shed 7 bases and J shed 3 bases, with 12 bases lying between them. Germline V gene lookup returns CDR1 SQVTM and CDR2 ANQGSEA. The CDR3 totals 12 residues. This chain's CDR3 is CSAGETEETQYF. The CDR3 DNA sequence: TGCAGCGCAGGAGAGACGGAAGAGACCCAGTACTTC.